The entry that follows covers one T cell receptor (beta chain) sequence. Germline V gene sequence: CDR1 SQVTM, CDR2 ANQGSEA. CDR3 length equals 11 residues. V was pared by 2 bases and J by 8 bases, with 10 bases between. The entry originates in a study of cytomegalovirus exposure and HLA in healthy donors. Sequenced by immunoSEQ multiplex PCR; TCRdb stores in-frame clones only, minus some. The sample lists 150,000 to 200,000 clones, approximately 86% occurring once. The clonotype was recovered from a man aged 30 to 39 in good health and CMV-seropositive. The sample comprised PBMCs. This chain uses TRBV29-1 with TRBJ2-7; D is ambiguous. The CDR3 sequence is CSVELGRQQYF. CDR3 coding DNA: TGCAGCGTTGAACTCGGACGTCAGCAGTACTTC.